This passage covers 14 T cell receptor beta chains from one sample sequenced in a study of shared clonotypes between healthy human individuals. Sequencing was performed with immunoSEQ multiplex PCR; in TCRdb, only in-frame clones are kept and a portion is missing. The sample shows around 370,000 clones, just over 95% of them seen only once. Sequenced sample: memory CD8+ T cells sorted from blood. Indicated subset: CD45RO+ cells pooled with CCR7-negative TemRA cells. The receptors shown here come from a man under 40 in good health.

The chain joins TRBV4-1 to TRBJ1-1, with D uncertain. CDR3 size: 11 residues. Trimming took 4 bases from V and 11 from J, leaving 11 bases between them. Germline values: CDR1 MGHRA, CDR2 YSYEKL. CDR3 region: CASSPREEAFF. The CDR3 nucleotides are TGCGCCAGCAGCCCGCGGGAGGAGGCTTTCTTT.

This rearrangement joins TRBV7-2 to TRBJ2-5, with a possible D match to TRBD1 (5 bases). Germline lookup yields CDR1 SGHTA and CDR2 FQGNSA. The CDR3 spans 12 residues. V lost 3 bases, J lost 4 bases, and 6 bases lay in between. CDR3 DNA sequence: TGTGCCAGCAGCTTTAGGGGAGAGACCCAGTACTTC. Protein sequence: CASSFRGETQYF.

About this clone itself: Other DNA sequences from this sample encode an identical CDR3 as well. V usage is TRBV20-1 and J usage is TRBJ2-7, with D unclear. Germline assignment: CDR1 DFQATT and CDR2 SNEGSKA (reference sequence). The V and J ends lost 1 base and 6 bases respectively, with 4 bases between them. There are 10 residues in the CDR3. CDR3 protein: CSARGGEQYF. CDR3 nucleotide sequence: TGCAGTGCTAGAGGGGGCGAGCAGTACTTC.

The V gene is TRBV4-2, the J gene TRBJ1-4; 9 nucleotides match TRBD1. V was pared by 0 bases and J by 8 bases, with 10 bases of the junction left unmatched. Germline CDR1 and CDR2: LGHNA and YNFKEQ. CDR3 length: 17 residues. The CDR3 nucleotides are TGTGCCAGCAGCCAAGATTGGCCAGGACAGGGGTCCGAAAAACTGTTTTTT. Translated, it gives CASSQDWPGQGSEKLFF.

In DNA, the CDR3 is TGCGCCAGCAGTGAGTCAGTAGGGGGTAACACTGAAGCTTTCTTT. It codes for CASSESVGGNTEAFF. The rearrangement uses TRBV10-1 and TRBJ1-1, with D possibly matching TRBD1 (6 bases). Germline V lookup: CDR1 WNHNN, CDR2 SYGVQD (reference sequence). V was shortened by 0 bases and J by 2 bases, with 10 bases between the two germline ends. The CDR3 is 15 amino acids.

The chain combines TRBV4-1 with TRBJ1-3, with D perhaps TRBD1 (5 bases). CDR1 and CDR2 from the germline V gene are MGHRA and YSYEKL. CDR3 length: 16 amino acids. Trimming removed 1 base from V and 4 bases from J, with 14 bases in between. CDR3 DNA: TGCGCCAGCAGCCAAGTCCGGGACTTGGGGGGAAACACCATATATTTT. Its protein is CASSQVRDLGGNTIYF.

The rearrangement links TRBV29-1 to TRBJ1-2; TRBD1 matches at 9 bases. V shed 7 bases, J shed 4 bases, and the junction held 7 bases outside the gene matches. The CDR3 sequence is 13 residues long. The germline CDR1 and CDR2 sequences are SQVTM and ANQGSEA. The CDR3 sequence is CSALGQGLYGYTF. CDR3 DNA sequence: TGCAGCGCCCTGGGACAGGGCCTCTATGGCTACACCTTC.

DNA of the CDR3: TGTGCCAGCTCCGGGACAGTTACCGAGACCCAGTACTTC. Translated, it gives CASSGTVTETQYF. The chain uses TRBV27 and TRBJ2-5, with 7 positions matching TRBD1. The CDR3 contains 13 residues. The germline CDR1 and CDR2 sequences are MNHEY and SMNVEV (reference sequence). J was trimmed by 5 bases and V by 8 bases; bases with no gene match: 8.

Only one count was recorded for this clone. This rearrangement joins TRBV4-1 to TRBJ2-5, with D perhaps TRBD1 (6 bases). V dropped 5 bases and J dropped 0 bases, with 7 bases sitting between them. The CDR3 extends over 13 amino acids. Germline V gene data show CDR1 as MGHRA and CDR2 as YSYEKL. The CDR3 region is CASSGQYQETQYF. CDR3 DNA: TGCGCCAGCAGCGGACAGTACCAAGAGACCCAGTACTTC.

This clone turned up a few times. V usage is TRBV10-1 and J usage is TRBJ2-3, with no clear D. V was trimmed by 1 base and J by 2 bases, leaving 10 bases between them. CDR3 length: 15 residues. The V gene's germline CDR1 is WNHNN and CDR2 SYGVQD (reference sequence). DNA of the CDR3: TGCGCCAGCAGTGAGTTCCCATCTTCCACAGATACGCAGTATTTT. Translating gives CASSEFPSSTDTQYF.

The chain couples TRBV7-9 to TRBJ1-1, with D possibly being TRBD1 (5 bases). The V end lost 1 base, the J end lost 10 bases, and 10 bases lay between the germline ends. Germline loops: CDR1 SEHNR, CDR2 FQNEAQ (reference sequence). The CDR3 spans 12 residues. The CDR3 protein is CASSLVQGAAFF. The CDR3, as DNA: TGTGCCAGCAGCTTAGTTCAGGGTGCAGCTTTCTTT.

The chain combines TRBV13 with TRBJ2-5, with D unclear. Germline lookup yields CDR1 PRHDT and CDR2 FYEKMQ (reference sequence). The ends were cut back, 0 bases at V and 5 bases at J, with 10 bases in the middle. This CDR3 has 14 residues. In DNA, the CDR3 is TGTGCCAGCAGCTTAGGGGTCGTGGGGGAGACCCAGTACTTC. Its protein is CASSLGVVGETQYF.

CDR3 DNA sequence: TGTGCCTGGGGGCGGTCTAACTATGGCTACACCTTC. Its translation: CAWGRSNYGYTF. The chain has TRBV30 and TRBJ1-2; no clear D. Germline assignment: CDR1 GTSNPN and CDR2 SVGIG (reference sequence). The CDR3 covers 12 residues. With 5 bases removed from V and 0 bases from J, the gap between germline ends came to 7 bases.

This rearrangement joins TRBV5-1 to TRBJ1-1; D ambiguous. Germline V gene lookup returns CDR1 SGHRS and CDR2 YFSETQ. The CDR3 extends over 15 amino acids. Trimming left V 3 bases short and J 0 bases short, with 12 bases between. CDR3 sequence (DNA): TGCGCCAGCAGCTATTCGGACGTCATGAACACTGAAGCTTTCTTT. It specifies CASSYSDVMNTEAFF.